The rows below give T cell receptor beta chains drawn from one sample of a study of blood T cells in healthy people across ages. Via MiXCR, TCRdb re-called the 5' RACE reads, giving one row per CDR3 protein. The repertoire holds about 1.8 million distinct CDR3 sequences, with about 50% as singletons. The source material was blood. The receptor source for this set is a woman aged 40 to 55 in good health. CDR3s include the opening cysteine and the closing phenylalanine or tryptophan. Fields, in order: J gene, clone size, D gene, V gene, CDR3 DNA, CDR3 protein. The D gene is left open where the match is weak. Some rows mark clone size as missing; the rest say once, few, many or name a class of expanded clone.

>TRBJ2-5|NA|NA|TRBV6-2/TRBV6-3
TGTGCCGGCAGTCGCGGGACAGTACAAGAGACCCAGTACTTC
CAGSRGTVQETQYF
>TRBJ1-6|NA|NA|TRBV7-9
TGTGCCAGCAGCTTAGGGGAGTATTCACCCCTCCACTTT
CASSLGEYSPLHF
>TRBJ2-7|few|NA|TRBV20-1
TGCAGTGCTAGAGTAGATCCGAGCTCCTACGAGCAGTACTTC
CSARVDPSSYEQYF
>TRBJ2-1|few|NA|TRBV6-1
TGTGCCAGCAGAACTAGCCGAGGGGGGGCCCTCCTCAATGAGCAGTTCTTC
CASRTSRGGALLNEQFF
>TRBJ2-6|NA|NA|TRBV4-1
TGCGCCAGCAGCCAATTCAAAAACAGGCTAGTTTCTGGGGCCAACGTCCTGACTTTC
CASSQFKNRLVSGANVLTF
>TRBJ2-5|NA|NA|TRBV18
TGTGCCAGCTCACCATTTTCTGACCTCGGGAGCGAGACCCAGTACTTC
CASSPFSDLGSETQYF
>TRBJ2-7|NA|NA|TRBV18
TGTGCCAGCTCACCGGGAGCTTGGGAGCAGTACTTC
CASSPGAWEQYF
>TRBJ1-2|NA|TRBD1|TRBV11-1
TGTGCCAGCAGTCTTGGACAGGGGGCGGAAGGCTACACCTTC
CASSLGQGAEGYTF
>TRBJ1-2|NA|NA|TRBV4-3
TGCGCCAGCAGCCAAGAGGGTTCGGTGAGCTATGGCTACACCTTC
CASSQEGSVSYGYTF
>TRBJ2-1|NA|NA|TRBV10-3
TGTGCCATCAGTGAGGAGGGGACCCCCCTAGACTATGAGCAGTTCTTC
CAISEEGTPLDYEQFF
>TRBJ2-3|NA|TRBD1|TRBV6-1
TGTGCCAGCAGTGAGGACAGGGTGACAGATACGCAGTATTTT
CASSEDRVTDTQYF
>TRBJ2-1|NA|TRBD2|TRBV10-3
TGTGCCATCAGTGAGGGGACTAGCAACCATGAGCAGTTCTTC
CAISEGTSNHEQFF
>TRBJ2-4|NA|NA|TRBV12-3/TRBV12-4
TGTGCCAGCAGTATGGGCCTAGCCAAAAACATTCAGTACTTC
CASSMGLAKNIQYF
>TRBJ2-3|few|TRBD1|TRBV9
TGTGCCAGCAACCCACGCGGGACAGGGGGCTCAGATACGCAGTATTTT
CASNPRGTGGSDTQYF
>TRBJ1-1|NA|TRBD1|TRBV12-3/TRBV12-4
TGTGCCAGCAGACTTACCCGGACAGGGGTGGACACTGAAGCTTTCTTT
CASRLTRTGVDTEAFF
>TRBJ2-3|once|NA|TRBV7-6
TGTGCCAGCAGCTTAGAGGCTTTACGAGCAGATGCGCAGTATTTT
CASSLEALRADAQYF
>TRBJ2-1|few|NA|TRBV12-3/TRBV12-4
TGTGCCAGCAGGGCATTGTCGGGCTCCTACAATGAGCAGTTCTTC
CASRALSGSYNEQFF
>TRBJ2-3|NA|TRBD1|TRBV7-2
TGTGCCAGCAGCTCCGATACAGGGGTCGTTGATACGCAGTATTTT
CASSSDTGVVDTQYF
>TRBJ2-7|NA|NA|TRBV3-1
TGTGCCAGCAGCCCAACGACAGGGTCGGGGGGGCAGTACTTC
CASSPTTGSGGQYF
>TRBJ2-1|NA|TRBD2|TRBV27
TGTGCCAGCAATTGGGGAACTAGCGCCAATGAGCAGTTCTTC
CASNWGTSANEQFF
>TRBJ1-2|NA|NA|TRBV28
TGTGCCAGCAGTCAACAGATAAGGAACTATGGCTACACCTTC
CASSQQIRNYGYTF
>TRBJ1-2|NA|TRBD1|TRBV6-5
TGTGCCAGCAGTCCCCGGGGGACAGCTAATGGCTACACCTTC
CASSPRGTANGYTF
>TRBJ1-2|NA|NA|TRBV29-1
TGCAGCGTTGGGGGGGAGGTCTATGGCTACACCTTC
CSVGGEVYGYTF
>TRBJ1-2|NA|TRBD1|TRBV7-9
TGTGCCAGCAGCTTAGCGAGGACAGGTTCCGGCCACACCTTC
CASSLARTGSGHTF
>TRBJ2-5|NA|NA|TRBV6-6
TGTGCCAGCAGTTACTCGATGGACATAGGGAGGGAGACCCAGTACTTC
CASSYSMDIGRETQYF
>TRBJ2-7|few|TRBD1|TRBV11-2
TGTGCCAGCAGCGGACAGGGGGAGTACGAGCAGTACTTC
CASSGQGEYEQYF
>TRBJ1-2|NA|TRBD1|TRBV28
TGTGCCAGCTGGGACAGGGGTAACTATGGCTACACCTTC
CASWDRGNYGYTF
>TRBJ2-3|NA|NA|TRBV19
TGTGCCAGTAACACAGGCTCTAGCACAGATACGCAGTATTTT
CASNTGSSTDTQYF
>TRBJ2-6|few|NA|TRBV28
TGTGCCAGCAGTTTGGTGGTTGCTCGGCAGGGCCTCTCTGGGGCCAACGTCCTGACTTTC
CASSLVVARQGLSGANVLTF